The clone carrying this T cell receptor beta chain was recorded once. This specimen belongs to a study of blood T cell repertoires in COVID-19. In the study overall: From the United States, Italy and Spain came samples of acute and convalescent COVID-19.

Clones were read by immunoSEQ multiplex PCR, and TCRdb kept only the in-frame ones, dropping some. The sample yields 330,000 or so clones, around nine tenths seen once. This CDR3 region has 14 residues. V dropped 5 bases and J dropped 3 bases, with 13 bases sitting between them. Germline CDR1 reads MNHEY; CDR2 reads SVGAGI. This clonotype originated in a man younger than 40 who had recovered from COVID-19. The chain couples TRBV6-5 to TRBJ1-1, with D tentatively TRBD1 (6 bases). Sequencing was performed on PBMCs or T cells enriched from blood (not recorded which). In DNA form, the CDR3 reads TGTGCCAGCAGTATCGACAGGACCCACACTGAAGCTTTCTTT. Translated: CASSIDRTHTEAFF.